What follows are 24 T cell receptor beta chains derived from one specimen sequenced in a study of blood T cells in healthy people across ages (dated by TCRdb to between 2014 and 2016). The protocol used for the library was 5' RACE. The sample was run on an Illumina HiSeq 2500. A second 7 to 11 cycle PCR used a sample-barcoded 5' primer and a J-beta primer mix. The public reads were reprocessed in TCRdb via fastp at Q25 and MiXCR, keeping in-frame beta chains. Duplicate CDR3 protein sequences are folded into a single record with the most common DNA and genes. The sample profile shows about 1.1 million distinct CDR3 sequences; around two fifths of them were found once. The ten top clones hold about 12% of the sample. Material for sequencing was blood. All receptors derive from a man younger than 30 in good health.

This clonotype has just a few counts. CDR3 sequence reads: CASSLSPAGLGTEAFF. CDR3 DNA: TGCGCCAGCAGCCTGTCTCCCGCCGGGCTCGGCACTGAAGCTTTCTTT. The chain is built from TRBV5-1 and TRBJ1-1; D unclear. CDR1 SGHRS and CDR2 YFSETQ come from the germline V gene. The germline V and J ends were trimmed by 4 bases and 4 bases, with 20 bases remaining between them. This CDR3 comprises 16 residues.

This rearrangement joins TRBV5-1 to TRBJ2-5; TRBD1 is a possible D gene (5 bases). Trimming removed 4 bases from V and 11 bases from J, with 27 bases in between. The CDR3 is made up of 16 amino acids. CDR1 is SGHRS and CDR2 is YFSETQ in the germline V gene. The DNA for the CDR3 is TGCGCCAGCAGCCGCTCAGGGCTCGGGTCTTACAATGAGCAGTACTTC. Its protein product is CASSRSGLGSYNEQYF.

V usage is TRBV10-3 and J usage is TRBJ1-2; 8 nucleotides line up with TRBD1. With 10 bases clipped from V and 0 bases from J, the junction kept 13 bases outside the gene matches. Germline CDR1 ENHRY, CDR2 SYGVKD. The CDR3 extends over 16 amino acids. The CDR3: CATDRGGVTSNYGYTF. The CDR3 region has the DNA TGTGCCACCGACAGGGGAGGCGTGACCTCTAACTATGGCTACACCTTC.

This clonotype was seen ten or more times. The V call is TRBV5-6, the J call TRBJ2-1; D is possibly TRBD2 (6 bases). The germline gives CDR1 SGHDT, CDR2 YYEEEE. The CDR3 runs 17 residues. V lost 4 bases to trimming and J lost 7 bases, with 24 bases between them. The CDR3 nucleotides read TGTGCCAGCAGCCCCGGAGTGGGACTTTACAATCCGAATGAGCAGTTCTTC. Protein product: CASSPGVGLYNPNEQFF.

The chain links TRBV30 to TRBJ2-7; no firm D call. The CDR3 runs to 14 residues. The germline V and J ends were trimmed by 3 bases and 4 bases, with 16 bases remaining between them. Germline assignment: CDR1 GTSNPN and CDR2 SVGIG (reference sequence). This CDR3 is CAWSLSVLSYEQYF. CDR3 in DNA: TGTGCCTGGAGCCTCAGCGTCCTCTCGTACGAGCAGTACTTC. The full variable domain, completed using reference TRBV30 and TRBJ2-7, is SQTIHQWPATLVQPVGSPLSLECTVEGTSNPNLYWYRQAAGRGLQLLFYSVGIGQISSEVPQNLSASRPQDRQFILSSKKLLLSDSGFYLCAWSLSVLSYEQYFGPGTRLTVT.

This rearrangement joins TRBV6-5 to TRBJ1-6; no clear D. CDR3 length: 14 amino acids. V lost 7 bases and J 5 bases, leaving 12 bases between the germline ends. Germline V gene lookup returns CDR1 MNHEY and CDR2 SVGAGI. Written as DNA, the CDR3 is TGTGCCAGCACCCTAGGACGGAATAATTCACCCCTCCACTTT. Translation: CASTLGRNNSPLHF.

The V and J genes are TRBV27 and TRBJ1-4, with 7 bases fitting TRBD1. The germline gives CDR1 MNHEY, CDR2 SMNVEV (reference sequence). The J segment lost 3 bases and the V segment lost 3 bases, leaving 7 bases of the junction unmatched. CDR3 length equals 16 residues. The CDR3 coding sequence is TGTGCCAGCAGTTTCCCTCCGGGACAGCCTAATGAAAAACTGTTTTTT. Translation gives CASSFPPGQPNEKLFF.

The chain combines TRBV6-4 with TRBJ2-2; unclear D gene. There are 14 residues in the CDR3. Germline V CDR1 and CDR2: MRHNA, SNTAGT. V was clipped by 6 bases and J by 1 base, with 9 bases between them. The CDR3 loop is CASSASQNTGELFF. The DNA for the CDR3 is TGTGCCAGCAGCGCCTCTCAGAACACCGGGGAGCTGTTTTTT.

The chain combines TRBV29-1 with TRBJ2-4; tentatively, D is TRBD2 (5 bases). The CDR3 runs 12 residues. V was clipped by 6 bases and J by 2 bases, with 8 bases between them. Germline values: CDR1 SQVTM, CDR2 ANQGSEA. The DNA for the CDR3 is TGCAGCGTATGGGAGACCAAAAACATTCAGTACTTC. Protein sequence: CSVWETKNIQYF.

Note on this clonotype: Germline is not matched at one junction end, which may reflect a read error. The rearrangement uses TRBV4-2 and TRBJ1-3, with D unresolved. The CDR3 runs 14 residues. Germline loops: CDR1 LGHNA, CDR2 YNFKEQ. Here the CDR3 reads CASSQESSGNTTYF. The CDR3 nucleotides read TGTGCCAGCAGCCAAGAAAGCTCTGGAAACACCACATATTTT.

The J gene is TRBJ1-2, the V gene TRBV27, with D tentatively TRBD1 (5 bases). The V and J ends lost 4 bases and 5 bases respectively, with 11 bases between them. The CDR3 runs 13 residues. Germline V gene lookup returns CDR1 MNHEY and CDR2 SMNVEV (reference sequence). CDR3 sequence (DNA): TGTGCCAGCAGTTCACAACGACAGTATGGCTACACCTTC. Translation gives CASSSQRQYGYTF.

This clonotype was seen a handful of times. The chain is built from TRBV7-2 and TRBJ1-1, with D perhaps TRBD1 (5 bases). Germline V gene lookup returns CDR1 SGHTA and CDR2 FQGNSA. Trimming stripped 3 bases from V and 3 bases from J, with 17 bases between. The CDR3 totals 16 residues. The CDR3 DNA reads TGTGCCAGCAGCTTTATCGGGGCTTTGAGAGACACTGAAGCTTTCTTT. Translation gives CASSFIGALRDTEAFF.

The rearrangement uses TRBV20-1 and TRBJ1-3, with D maybe TRBD1 (5 bases). The CDR3 consists of 16 residues. Trimming left V 2 bases short and J 0 bases short, with 14 bases between. Germline CDR1 and CDR2: DFQATT and SNEGSKA (reference sequence). The CDR3 loop reads CSARTPQRGSGNTIYF. The CDR3 DNA is TGCAGTGCTAGAACCCCTCAGAGGGGCTCTGGAAACACCATATATTTT.

The chain couples TRBV7-8 to TRBJ2-7, with 9 bases that match TRBD1. V trimming: 5 bases; J trimming: 1 base; junction bases outside the gene matches: 15. The CDR3 contains 18 residues. Germline loops: CDR1 SGHVS, CDR2 FQNEAQ. The CDR3 here is CASSARGTGTLNSYEQYF. CDR3 coding DNA: TGTGCCAGCAGCGCAAGAGGGACAGGGACCTTAAATTCCTACGAGCAGTACTTC.

A word on this clonotype: At one end, the junction sequence differs from germline, possibly due to a read error. This rearrangement joins TRBV12-5 to TRBJ2-1, with D perhaps TRBD1 (5 bases). Germline-derived CDR1 and CDR2 are LGHNT and FRNRAP. The CDR3 covers 14 residues. The CDR3 spells CAGGPGQGISREFF. DNA for the CDR3: TGTGCTGGTGGCCCCGGGCAGGGTATCAGTCGTGAGTTCTTC. Drawing the rest from reference TRBV12-5 and TRBJ2-1, the complete variable domain is DARVTQTPRHKVTEMGQEVTMRCQPILGHNTVFWYRQTMMQGLELLAYFRNRAPLDDSGMPKDRFSAEMPDATLATLKIQPSEPRDSAVYFCAGGPGQGISREFFGPGTRLTVL.

V gene TRBV27 combines with J gene TRBJ2-1; either TRBD1 or TRBD2 may fit D (5 bases each). This CDR3 is built from 13 residues. The germline CDR1 and CDR2 sequences are MNHEY and SMNVEV (reference sequence). V gave up 2 bases and J gave up 13 bases, with 15 bases separating them. The CDR3 nucleotides read TGTGCCAGCAGTTTAGGAGCTAGTGGGACCCAGTTCTTC. Its translation is CASSLGASGTQFF.

The chain carries TRBV7-9 and TRBJ2-1; 7 bases agree with TRBD1. CDR3 length: 16 residues. The germline CDR1 and CDR2 sequences are SEHNR and FQNEAQ (reference sequence). The V gene end was trimmed by 5 bases and the J gene end by 0 bases; junction bases not matched to a gene: 7. CDR3 region: CASSKNRDSSYNEQFF. CDR3 in DNA: TGTGCCAGCAGCAAGAATCGGGACAGCTCCTACAATGAGCAGTTCTTC.

The V call is TRBV14, the J call TRBJ2-1; D is possibly TRBD1 (6 bases). The CDR3 loop spans 13 amino acids. Trimming removed 4 bases from V and 10 bases from J, with 14 bases in between. Germline assignment: CDR1 SGHDN and CDR2 FVKESK. This CDR3 is CASSPPGRGEQFF. The CDR3 region has the DNA TGTGCCAGCAGCCCTCCCGGCAGGGGAGAGCAGTTCTTC.

In this sample, this clonotype turned up a few times. The chain recombines TRBV4-3 with TRBJ2-5, with unresolved D. The J call may be wrong; the DNA end is better matched by TRBJ2-7. CDR1 LGHNA and CDR2 YSLEER come from the germline V gene. The length of the CDR3 is 15 residues. The DNA for the CDR3 is TGCGCCAGCAGCCAAGATCTTCGGGCCCTCGACGAGCAGTACTTC. It yields the protein CASSQDLRALDEQYF.

The chain carries TRBV6-2 or TRBV6-3 and TRBJ2-4; 9 nucleotides align to TRBD1. Per germline, CDR1 MNHEY and CDR2 SVGEGT. This CDR3 region has 16 residues. Trimming cost V 4 bases and J 1 base; bases outside gene matches: 5. This CDR3 is CASSSRDRVAKNIQYF. The CDR3 DNA follows: TGTGCCAGCAGTTCCCGGGACAGGGTGGCCAAAAACATTCAGTACTTC.

This clonotype was counted many times. The chain carries TRBV29-1 and TRBJ2-3; possible D gene TRBD1, 5 bases. Germline CDR1 is SQVTM and CDR2 is ANQGSEA. V was trimmed by 7 bases and J by 6 bases, leaving 14 bases between them. This CDR3 is built from 12 residues. The CDR3 DNA reads TGCAGCGCAGAAGGCAGGGCGGATACGCAGTATTTT. Amino acids: CSAEGRADTQYF.

As concerns this clonotype: A read error is likely, as this CDR3 ends without the conserved phenylalanine or tryptophan. The chain couples TRBV14 to TRBJ2-1, with unresolved D. CDR3 length: 14 residues. The germline V and J ends were trimmed by 1 base and 6 bases, with 10 bases remaining between them. The V gene's germline CDR1 is SGHDN and CDR2 FVKESK. In DNA, the CDR3 is TGTGCCAGCAGCCAAGTATCCCTAATCAATGAGCAGTTCCTC. It specifies CASSQVSLINEQFL.

A few counts support this clonotype. V is TRBV5-1 and J is TRBJ2-3; 9 bases fit TRBD1. The CDR3 is 14 amino acids. The V gene end was trimmed by 0 bases and the J gene end by 9 bases; junction bases not matched to a gene: 5. Germline V gene data show CDR1 as SGHRS and CDR2 as YFSETQ. The CDR3 region is CASSLATGGNTQYF. CDR3 DNA: TGCGCCAGCAGCTTGGCCACAGGGGGCAACACGCAGTATTTT.

There are a few counts of this clonotype. The chain employs TRBV20-1 and TRBJ1-6; TRBD1 might be the D (5 bases). V was pared by 6 bases and J by 4 bases, with 13 bases between. Germline-derived CDR1 and CDR2 are DFQATT and SNEGSKA (reference sequence). CDR3 length: 14 residues. The CDR3 reads CSAPPGRYNSPLHF. The CDR3 DNA reads as TGCAGTGCGCCTCCGGGACGGTATAATTCACCCCTCCACTTT.